The clone carrying this T cell receptor beta chain has just a few counts. Its antigen is undetermined. The study co-extracted DNA and RNA from around 18-30 mg of unsorted bulk tissue. This record comes from a study of tumor-infiltrating lymphocytes in primary liver carcinoma. Study overall: These patients were men and women whose ages were 30 to 69 years. There were roughly 3.65 to 8 million productive TCRbeta reads per sample, a yield similar across tissue types. Broader study findings: Tumors reached a significantly greater top-250-clone fraction than blood did (p = 0.039). It was tumor-adjacent and tumor-blood pairs that overlapped less than tumor region pairs did.

Total RNA (roughly 530 ng) served as template for TCR beta cDNA synthesis primed by a constant-region primer. Investigators got TCR beta libraries out of three nested multiplex PCR rounds, done with slightly modified ARM-PCR. Use of TRBV1-TRBV30 forward primers with a C-beta reverse primer characterized the first two PCR rounds, which lasted ten to eleven cycles each. TCRdb independently ran MiXCR on the multiplex PCR reads; one entry per CDR3 protein. The sample has some 130,000 distinct CDR3 sequences; 55% to 70% are singletons. CDR1 and CDR2 (germline): LNHNV, YYDKDF (reference sequence). The V end lost 0 bases, the J end lost 2 bases, and 18 bases lay between the germline ends. The CDR3 loop spans 18 amino acids.

This receptor was obtained from a woman aged 60 to 75 with primary liver carcinoma and hepatitis B virus infection. The chain joins TRBV15 to TRBJ2-3, with D maybe TRBD2 (6 bases). Sequencing was performed on tumor-adjacent normal liver tissue. The CDR3 region is CATSRDRLAQRYTDTQYF. CDR3 coding DNA: TGTGCCACCAGCAGAGATAGGCTAGCGCAACGCTACACAGATACGCAGTATTTT. Drawing the rest from reference TRBV15 and TRBJ2-3, the complete variable domain is DAMVIQNPRYQVTQFGKPVTLSCSQTLNHNVMYWYQQKSSQAPKLLFHYYDKDFNNEADTPDNFQSRRPNTSFCFLDIRSPGLGDTAMYLCATSRDRLAQRYTDTQYFGPGTRLTVL.